This TCR beta chain emerged from a study of T cell responses to AZD1222 COVID-19 vaccine. Study information: Pooled in the analysis were second doses at about 4 or about 12 weeks. Whole-study results and caveats: Clonal diversity was possibly underestimated, and the donors were mostly white British, with more females.

This clone was observed a handful of times. Its antigen is undetermined. This CDR3 region has 13 residues. V was pared by 0 bases and J by 13 bases, with 10 bases between. Germline CDR1 reads LGHDT; CDR2 reads YNNKEL (reference sequence). Here immunoSEQ multiplex PCR was the method, and the copy in TCRdb shows in-frame clones only, minus some. The table lists about 160,000 clones, 88% of them singletons. This sequence joins TRBV3-1 (or the pseudogene TRBV3-2) and TRBJ1-6, with a weak D call TRBD1 (6 bases). The clonotype originates from an adult in good health. The material sequenced was peripheral blood, taken on day 0 of AZD1222 vaccination. The chain's CDR3 is CASSQEDRAPLHF. CDR3 sequence (DNA): TGTGCCAGCAGCCAAGAGGACAGAGCGCCCCTCCACTTT.